Listed here are 17 T cell receptor beta chains from one sample, sequenced in a study of OX40 agonist ivuxolimab in advanced cancers. The repertoire was sequenced with immunoSEQ multiplex PCR; TCRdb's copy has only in-frame clones and lacks some. In the table there are about 47,000 clones, about nine tenths of which are singletons. The sequences come from CD4+ or CD8+ T cells sorted from blood, collected in a trial of the OX40 agonist ivuxolimab. The receptors shown here come from an adult with an advanced solid tumor such as melanoma, head and neck, liver or kidney cancer.

The CDR3 DNA sequence: TGTGCCAGCTCACCCGCTGGACAGGGAAAATACGAGCAGTACTTC. This translates into CASSPAGQGKYEQYF. This chain connects TRBV18 to TRBJ2-7; 8 bases are a match to TRBD1. The CDR3 consists of 15 residues. V lost 3 bases, J lost 4 bases, and 8 bases stayed unmatched. From germline, CDR1 is KGHSH and CDR2 LQKENI.

The rearrangement joins TRBV5-6 to TRBJ1-4; 9 bases match TRBD1. The V and J ends lost 4 bases and 1 base, in that order; junction bases with no gene match: 2. The CDR3 covers 15 residues. The germline V gene encodes CDR1 SGHDT and CDR2 YYEEEE. This CDR3 is CASSRQGETNEKLFF. CDR3 nucleotides: TGTGCCAGCAGCCGACAGGGGGAAACTAATGAAAAACTGTTTTTT.

CDR3 loop: CASSQQDRVNQPQHF. The CDR3 nucleotides read TGTGCCAGCAGCCAACAGGACAGGGTTAATCAGCCCCAGCATTTT. V gene TRBV5-6 combines with J gene TRBJ1-5, with 8 bases matching TRBD1. The germline CDR1 and CDR2 sequences are SGHDT and YYEEEE. Germline trimming cut 4 bases from V and 4 bases from J; bases unmatched to any gene: 7. The CDR3 extends over 15 amino acids. The full variable domain, completed using reference TRBV5-6 and TRBJ1-5, is DAGVTQSPTHLIKTRGQQVTLRCSPKSGHDTVSWYQQALGQGPQFIFQYYEEEERQRGNFPDRFSGHQFPNYSSELNVNALLLGDSALYLCASSQQDRVNQPQHFGDGTRLSIL.

J is TRBJ2-1 and V is TRBV19; no firm D call. The CDR3 is 14 amino acids. The germline V and J ends were trimmed by 4 bases and 6 bases, with 13 bases remaining between them. CDR1 is LNHDA, CDR2 SQIVND, per germline (reference sequence). The CDR3, as DNA: TGTGCCAGTAGTAACCAGCTTAGTATCAATGAGCAGTTCTTC. Its translation: CASSNQLSINEQFF.

The gene calls are TRBV7-2 and TRBJ2-5, with D perhaps matching TRBD2 (5 bases). Germline V gene data show CDR1 as SGHTA and CDR2 as FQGNSA. CDR3 size: 16 residues. Deletions cut 3 bases from V and 5 bases from J, with 19 bases between. CDR3 residues: CASSFGGASLGETQYF. CDR3 nucleotide sequence: TGTGCCAGCAGCTTCGGAGGCGCTAGTTTAGGGGAGACCCAGTACTTC.

V usage is TRBV6-1 and J usage is TRBJ2-1; D possibly corresponds to TRBD2 (6 bases). CDR3 length equals 15 residues. The ends were cut back, 8 bases at V and 7 bases at J, with 21 bases in the middle. CDR1 and CDR2 (germline): MNHNS, SASEGT. The CDR3, as DNA: TGTGCCAGCTCCTTCCTTAGCGGTGGGGAGAATGAGCAGTTCTTC. It yields the protein CASSFLSGGENEQFF.

V usage is TRBV6-5 and J usage is TRBJ1-3, with no clear D. The CDR3 length is 15 residues. CDR1 is MNHEY, CDR2 SVGAGI, per germline. V lost 0 bases, J lost 3 bases, and 9 bases lay in between. The CDR3 coding sequence is TGTGCCAGCAGTTACTCGTCACCGATTGGAAACACCATATATTTT. Its protein is CASSYSSPIGNTIYF.

The chain couples TRBV5-8 to TRBJ2-1; weak D call: TRBD1 (5 bases). This CDR3 comprises 15 residues. Trimming pared 6 bases from V and 2 bases from J, leaving 15 bases between. CDR1 and CDR2 (germline): SGHTS, YDEGEE. CDR3 residues: CASTPQGTTYNEQFF. In nucleotides, the CDR3 is TGTGCCAGCACCCCGCAGGGTACTACCTACAATGAGCAGTTCTTC. Using reference TRBV5-8 and TRBJ2-1 for the parts outside the CDR3, the full variable domain is EAGVTQSPTHLIKTRGQQATLRCSPISGHTSVYWYQQALGLGLQFLLWYDEGEERNRGNFPPRFSGRQFPNYSSELNVNALELEDSALYLCASTPQGTTYNEQFFGPGTRLTVL.

V gene TRBV7-8 combines with J gene TRBJ2-2; TRBD1 is a possible D gene (6 bases). This CDR3 region has 16 residues. Trimming took 3 bases from V and 4 from J, leaving 15 bases between them. The germline CDR1 and CDR2 sequences are SGHVS and FQNEAQ. The CDR3 DNA reads TGTGCCAGCAGCTTTCTCCAGGGGACGAGCACCGGGGAGCTGTTTTTT. Its protein product is CASSFLQGTSTGELFF.

The genes are TRBV29-1 and TRBJ1-2, with D perhaps TRBD1 (5 bases). V was clipped by 7 bases and J by 4 bases, with 10 bases between them. This CDR3 has 11 amino acids. In germline, CDR1 is SQVTM, CDR2 ANQGSEA. The CDR3 is CSAGGTYGYTF. CDR3 nucleotide sequence: TGCAGCGCCGGGGGTACCTATGGCTACACCTTC.

The gene calls are TRBV6-5 and TRBJ2-5; 7 bases map to TRBD1. This CDR3 has 15 amino acids. The J segment lost 5 bases and the V segment lost 6 bases, leaving 12 bases of the junction unmatched. Germline V gene lookup returns CDR1 MNHEY and CDR2 SVGAGI. In nucleotides, the CDR3 is TGTGCCAGCAGGCCTAGGGGGCGCGGTGGGGAGACCCAGTACTTC. Residues: CASRPRGRGGETQYF.

The chain carries TRBV28 and TRBJ1-2; D perhaps matches TRBD1 (5 bases). Germline V CDR1 and CDR2: MDHEN, SYDVKM. This CDR3 has 13 residues. DNA of the CDR3: TGTGCGATTGGGGCAGGCGCGGACTATGGCTACACCTTC. This gives the protein CAIGAGADYGYTF.

The genes are TRBV5-1 and TRBJ2-7; TRBD1 agrees at 9 bases. The junction had 6 bases not matched to a gene; V was cut back by 5 bases and J by 3 bases. The length of the CDR3 is 14 residues. Germline lookup yields CDR1 SGHRS and CDR2 YFSETQ. CDR3 sequence: CASRPRTGDYEQYF. DNA for the CDR3: TGCGCCAGCAGACCTCGGACAGGGGACTACGAGCAGTACTTC.

The table lists this clone with a count of one. V is TRBV28 and J is TRBJ2-7; unclear D gene. Germline V lookup: CDR1 MDHEN, CDR2 SYDVKM. With 2 bases removed from V and 6 bases from J, the gap between germline ends came to 8 bases. This CDR3 is 12 amino acids long. Here the CDR3 DNA reads TGTGCCAGCAGTTTAAAGGCAGCCGAGCAGTACTTC. It translates to CASSLKAAEQYF. The full variable domain, completed using reference TRBV28 and TRBJ2-7, is DVKVTQSSRYLVKRTGEKVFLECVQDMDHENMFWYRQDPGLGLRLIYFSYDVKMKEKGDIPEGYSVSREKKERFSLILESASTNQTSMYLCASSLKAAEQYFGPGTRLTVT.

V and J are TRBV7-3 and TRBJ2-2, with 9 bases identical to TRBD2. V shed 6 bases and J 7 bases; nucleotides not matched to a gene: 3. The CDR3 loop spans 13 amino acids. Per the germline V gene, CDR1 is SGHTA and CDR2 is FQGTGA. This chain's CDR3 is CASRGTSSGELFF. The CDR3, as DNA: TGTGCCAGCAGAGGGACTAGCAGCGGGGAGCTGTTTTTT. The full variable domain, in which reference TRBV7-3 and TRBJ2-2 provide the parts outside the CDR3, is GAGVSQTPSNKVTEKGKYVELRCDPISGHTALYWYRQSLGQGPEFLIYFQGTGAADDSGLPNDRFFAVRPEGSVSTLKIQRTERGDSAVYLCASRGTSSGELFFGEGSRLTVL.

The V and J genes are TRBV29-1 and TRBJ2-1; unclear D gene. The CDR3 contains 12 residues. Germline CDR1 reads SQVTM; CDR2 reads ANQGSEA. V was cut by 3 bases and J by 8 bases, with 11 bases left in between. This CDR3 reads CSVETLSYEQFF. Written as DNA, the CDR3 is TGCAGCGTTGAGACCCTGAGCTATGAGCAGTTCTTC.

The rearrangement uses TRBV9 and TRBJ2-1; no firm D call. CDR1 is SGDLS, CDR2 YYNGEE, per germline. The V end was cut by 2 bases, the J end by 5 bases, with 8 bases between. This CDR3 has 13 residues. The CDR3 loop reads CASSVSLDNEQFF. DNA for the CDR3: TGTGCCAGCAGCGTCAGCCTAGACAATGAGCAGTTCTTC.